The 2 T cell receptor beta chains listed next were all sequenced from one sample in a study of T cell changes during pregnancy in multiple sclerosis. Produced via immunoSEQ multiplex PCR; TCRdb's table is partial and in-frame only. Here the sample spans more than 80,000 clones, 92% being singletons. Sample: peripheral blood, taken after pregnancy. The receptors here all came from a female donor with multiple sclerosis, enrolled in a pregnancy study.

This sequence joins TRBV19 and TRBJ1-5, with TRBD1 as a possible D gene (6 bases). Germline-derived CDR1 and CDR2 are LNHDA and SQIVND (reference sequence). The CDR3 is made up of 16 amino acids. V lost 1 base and J 3 bases, leaving 13 bases between the germline ends. The CDR3 protein is CASSIVENRVNQPQHF. The CDR3 DNA follows: TGTGCCAGTAGTATAGTGGAAAACAGGGTCAATCAGCCCCAGCATTTT. The full variable domain, in which reference TRBV19 and TRBJ1-5 provide the parts outside the CDR3, is DGGITQSPKYLFRKEGQNVTLSCEQNLNHDAMYWYRQDPGQGLRLIYYSQIVNDFQKGDIAEGYSVSREKKESFPLTVTSAQKNPTAFYLCASSIVENRVNQPQHFGDGTRLSIL.

This clone was found once. CDR3 protein: CASSFPPDRLYGYTF. CDR3 sequence (DNA): TGTGCCAGCAGTTTCCCCCCGGACAGACTCTATGGCTACACCTTC. The genes are TRBV28 and TRBJ1-2; D may be TRBD1 (6 bases). The CDR3 sequence is 15 residues long. V lost 3 bases and J 4 bases, leaving 15 bases between the germline ends. Germline CDR1 is MDHEN and CDR2 is SYDVKM.